Each of the 28 T cell receptor beta chains below was sequenced from the same sample in a study of CD8+CD57+ T cells in acquired aplastic anemia listed by TCRdb under 2018. Sequencing instrument: Illumina HiSeq 2000. Genomic DNA was used as template for profiling of TCR beta VDJ combinations and CDR3 sequences. In TCRdb, the public reads were trimmed at Q25 with fastp and aligned with MiXCR, with productive beta chains retained. Rows are unified per CDR3 protein, each entry keeping the most common DNA and genes. For this sample there are approximately 99,000 distinct CDR3 sequences; 51% appear just once. Around a third of the sample is in the top ten clones. Sequenced sample: sorted CD4+, CD8+, or CD8+CD57+ T cells (not recorded which) from PBMCs. The receptor source for this set is a human donor in good health, serving as a control.

In this sample, this clonotype turned up once. The junction and the germline gene differ at one end; a read error may be behind it. The gene calls are TRBV25-1 and TRBJ1-2, with 10 positions matching TRBD1. There are 14 residues in the CDR3. CDR1 is MGHDK and CDR2 is SYGVNS in the germline V gene. This CDR3 is CASSDRDRGYGYAF. The CDR3 DNA reads TGTGCCAGCAGTGACCGGGACAGGGGCTATGGCTACGCCTTC.

About this clonotype itself: Without the conserved terminal phenylalanine or tryptophan, this CDR3 likely stems from a read error. The J gene is TRBJ2-3, the V gene TRBV29-1; weak D call: TRBD1 (6 bases). In germline, CDR1 is SQVTM, CDR2 ANQGSEA. The CDR3 is made up of 11 amino acids. V lost 7 bases, J lost 4 bases, and 9 bases lay in between. The CDR3 spells CSGRTADTQYS. The CDR3 bases are TGCAGCGGACGGACAGCAGATACGCAGTATTCT.

This clonotype came up a few times. The chain has TRBV7-8 and TRBJ1-6; 8 positions match TRBD1. CDR3 length: 18 amino acids. CDR1 and CDR2 (germline): SGHVS, FQNEAQ. V lost 3 bases, J lost 2 bases, and 9 bases stayed unmatched. The CDR3 DNA follows: TGTGCCAGCAGCTTGGTAGGGGCAGGGGGCACCTATAATTCACCCCTCCACTTT. This sequence encodes CASSLVGAGGTYNSPLHF.

In its sample, this clonotype was seen many times. This rearrangement joins TRBV6-5 to TRBJ1-2; D is undetermined. The germline V gene has CDR1 MNHEY and CDR2 SVGAGI. With 0 bases removed from V and 3 bases from J, the gap between germline ends came to 5 bases. The length of the CDR3 is 13 residues. The CDR3 sequence: CASSYSDYYGYTF. In DNA form, the CDR3 reads TGTGCCAGCAGTTACTCTGACTACTATGGCTACACCTTC.

This clonotype was recorded at least ten times. This sequence joins TRBV19 and TRBJ2-1, with TRBD2 matching over 11 bases. Germline CDR1 and CDR2: LNHDA and SQIVND (reference sequence). The V and J ends lost 1 base and 8 bases, in that order; junction bases with no gene match: 7. The CDR3 is 16 residues long. CDR3 sequence: CASSIVLAGGHDEQFF. The DNA for the CDR3 is TGTGCCAGTAGTATAGTTTTAGCGGGGGGGCACGATGAGCAGTTCTTC.

This clonotype was picked up many times. The chain employs TRBV27 and TRBJ1-2; TRBD1 might be the D (5 bases). The CDR3 length is 14 residues. V was pared by 0 bases and J by 6 bases, with 11 bases between. Germline V gives CDR1 MNHEY, CDR2 SMNVEV (reference sequence). CDR3 DNA sequence: TGTGCCAGCAGTTTATCGCCGGGACCCCATGGCTACACCTTC. Protein: CASSLSPGPHGYTF.

The rearrangement joins TRBV29-1 to TRBJ1-5, with TRBD1 identical over 7 bases. Germline values: CDR1 SQVTM, CDR2 ANQGSEA. The trim removed 6 bases at V and 5 bases at J, leaving 7 bases unmatched. This CDR3 has 13 residues. This CDR3 is CSVVTGRDQPQHF. CDR3 bases: TGCAGCGTAGTGACAGGGAGGGATCAGCCCCAGCATTTT.

This clonotype has a count of ten or more. The gene calls are TRBV6-1 and TRBJ2-3; possibly TRBD1 for D (6 bases). Deletions cut 6 bases from V and 4 bases from J, with 14 bases between. The CDR3 runs 14 residues. The germline gives CDR1 MNHNS, CDR2 SASEGT. In DNA form, the CDR3 reads TGTGCCAGCAGCTTAGGGGGTGCGCCAGATACGCAGTATTTT. Translating it yields CASSLGGAPDTQYF.

Comments on this clonotype: This may arise from a read error, as a much more abundant clone is one base away. The CDR3 here is CASSAGSGHTF. CDR3 coding DNA: TGCGCCAGCAGCGCCGGTAGTGGCCACACCTTC. The chain joins TRBV5-1 to TRBJ1-2, with D unclear. This CDR3 contains 11 residues. Germline CDR1 reads SGHRS; CDR2 reads YFSETQ.

The chain carries TRBV10-3 and TRBJ2-7; possibly TRBD1 or TRBD2 for D (5 bases each). Germline values: CDR1 ENHRY, CDR2 SYGVKD. This CDR3 has 14 residues. Trimming took off 10 bases at V and 4 bases at J, with 20 bases between the two ends. CDR3 nucleotides: TGTGCCAGCAGCCAGCCGGGACGGAGATACGAGCAGTACTTC. This translates into CASSQPGRRYEQYF.

This clonotype was counted between two and nine times. The gene calls are TRBV3-1 and TRBJ1-1; 10 bases fit TRBD1. CDR1 is LGHDT and CDR2 is YNNKEL in the germline V gene (reference sequence). V shed 5 bases, J shed 3 bases, and the junction held 6 bases outside the gene matches. The CDR3 length is 15 residues. CDR3 bases: TGTGCCAGCAGCTCCAGGGGGACAGGGGACACTGAAGCTTTCTTT. As protein: CASSSRGTGDTEAFF.

The chain recombines TRBV2 with TRBJ1-5; D unclear. The CDR3 runs 12 residues. Germline V gene lookup returns CDR1 SNHLY and CDR2 FYNNEI. V shed 3 bases and J shed 6 bases, with 6 bases lying between them. Here the CDR3 reads CASSDVSQPQHF. DNA for the CDR3: TGTGCCAGCAGTGACGTCAGTCAGCCCCAGCATTTT. The whole variable domain, remainder taken from reference TRBV2 and TRBJ1-5, is EPEVTQTPSHQVTQMGQEVILRCVPISNHLYFYWYRQILGQKVEFLVSFYNNEISEKSEIFDDQFSVERPDGSNFTLKIRSTKLEDSAMYFCASSDVSQPQHFGDGTRLSIL.

The V gene is TRBV25-1, the J gene TRBJ2-3; possibly TRBD1 for D (5 bases). The germline CDR1 and CDR2 sequences are MGHDK and SYGVNS. Trimming took 4 bases from V and 2 from J, leaving 10 bases between them. This CDR3 contains 14 residues. CDR3 loop: CASSAGHNTDTQYF. CDR3 coding DNA: TGTGCCAGCAGTGCCGGACACAACACAGATACGCAGTATTTT.

Worth noting for this clonotype: Here the CDR3 omits its conserved ending phenylalanine or tryptophan, so a read error is the likely source. This rearrangement joins TRBV7-6 to TRBJ2-2; D might be TRBD2 (6 bases). The CDR3 loop spans 13 amino acids. From germline, CDR1 is SGHVS and CDR2 FNYEAQ. The CDR3 sequence: CASSYENTGGLFL. For the CDR3, the DNA is TGTGCCAGCAGCTACGAGAACACCGGGGGGCTGTTTTTG.

The gene calls are TRBV2 and TRBJ1-2; a weak D match, TRBD1 (6 bases). V lost 8 bases and J lost 3, with 16 bases in between. Germline CDR1 and CDR2: SNHLY and FYNNEI. The CDR3 runs to 14 residues. The CDR3 nucleotides read TGTGCCAGCGCCTCAGGGGAGTGGGACTATGGCTACACCTTC. This encodes CASASGEWDYGYTF.

The chain is built from TRBV30 and TRBJ1-6, with TRBD1 identical over 8 bases. Germline CDR1 reads GTSNPN; CDR2 reads SVGIG (reference sequence). This CDR3 spans 15 amino acids. V was clipped by 3 bases and J by 5 bases; unmatched bases: 6. CDR3 residues: CAWRDRVAHNSPLHF. The DNA of the CDR3 is TGTGCCTGGAGGGACAGGGTCGCCCATAATTCACCCCTCCACTTT.

CDR3 DNA: TGTGCCAGCAGCCCAACCAGCCGAAACACTGAAGCTTTCTTT. Protein product: CASSPTSRNTEAFF. This rearrangement joins TRBV7-8 to TRBJ1-1, with D uncertain. The CDR3 is made up of 14 amino acids. Germline CDR1 SGHVS, CDR2 FQNEAQ. Between the trimmed V and J ends, which lost 5 bases and 2 bases, there was a span of 12 bases.

On this clonotype itself: Mismatch with germline at one junction end may stem from a read error. The chain employs TRBV25-1 and TRBJ2-7; possibly TRBD2 for D (7 bases). There are 15 residues in the CDR3. CDR1 MGHDK and CDR2 SYGVNS come from the germline V gene. CDR3 residues: CANSGGGRDIYEQYF. CDR3 coding DNA: TGTGCCAACAGTGGGGGGGGCAGGGACATCTACGAGCAGTACTTC.

Concerning this clonotype itself: Here the CDR3 omits its conserved ending phenylalanine or tryptophan, so a read error is the likely source. The V gene is TRBV29-1, the J gene TRBJ1-1; 11 bases agree with TRBD1. Per germline, CDR1 SQVTM and CDR2 ANQGSEA. V lost 5 bases to trimming and J lost 4 bases; unmatched junction nucleotides: 6. The CDR3 has 14 residues. CDR3 sequence (DNA): TGCAGCGTTTCCGCGGGGACAGGGGGCACTGAAGCTTTCTGT. This sequence encodes CSVSAGTGGTEAFC.

To note about this clonotype: A junction boundary mismatches the germline segment, possibly from a read error. The CDR3 DNA follows: TGCAGCGTTGAAGAAGTCGGCAGGGGGTACGAGCAATGCTTC. Amino acid sequence: CSVEEVGRGYEQCF. The chain links TRBV29-1 to TRBJ2-7; TRBD1 matches at 7 bases. Germline V gene sequence: CDR1 SQVTM, CDR2 ANQGSEA. The CDR3 is 14 amino acids.

Remarks on this clonotype: A read error may be the cause here, since a much bigger clone is one base away. The CDR3 does not close with the conserved phenylalanine or tryptophan, likely indicating a read error. The chain uses TRBV25-1 and TRBJ1-5; the D gene is possibly TRBD1 (6 bases). Trimming shortened V by 5 bases and J by 6 bases, and 17 bases separated the two germline ends. Germline lookup yields CDR1 MGHDK and CDR2 SYGVNS. The CDR3 runs 15 residues. CDR3 sequence reads: CASSPMGGESQPQHL. CDR3 coding DNA: TGTGCCAGCAGTCCCATGGGGGGCGAAAGTCAGCCCCAGCATCTT.

This clonotype was observed a handful of times. Sequence at one end of the junction differs from germline and may be a read error. The chain employs TRBV11-1 and TRBJ1-3; 9 bases agree with TRBD1. Germline V gene data show CDR1 as SGHAT and CDR2 as FQDESV (reference sequence). CDR3 length: 20 residues. The CDR3 is CASSLPRDRDPDHSGNTVYF. CDR3 DNA: TGTGCCAGCAGCTTACCCCGGGACAGGGATCCTGATCACTCTGGAAACACCGTATATTTT.

The rearrangement links TRBV29-1 to TRBJ2-7, with 7 positions matching TRBD1. The CDR3 covers 13 residues. The germline V gene encodes CDR1 SQVTM and CDR2 ANQGSEA. The DNA for the CDR3 is TGCAGTACCGAGACAGGGCCCGCCTACGAGCAGTACTTC. Its translation: CSTETGPAYEQYF.

CDR3 region: CASSITGQSPYEQYF. The CDR3 DNA reads TGTGCCAGCAGCATTACGGGACAGAGCCCCTACGAGCAGTACTTC. The V gene is TRBV7-6, the J gene TRBJ2-7, with 7 bases matching TRBD1. Germline CDR1 SGHVS, CDR2 FNYEAQ. The CDR3 is made up of 15 amino acids. Germline trimming cut 5 bases from V and 2 bases from J; bases unmatched to any gene: 9.

The chain recombines TRBV4-1 with TRBJ1-2, with D perhaps TRBD1 (6 bases). Trimming removed 6 bases from V and 7 bases from J, with 18 bases in between. The length of the CDR3 is 14 residues. The germline V gene encodes CDR1 MGHRA and CDR2 YSYEKL. CDR3 DNA: TGCGCCAGCAGTGCGGGAGGGGGAAGTGCTGGCTACACCTTC. Its protein product is CASSAGGGSAGYTF.

The rearrangement uses TRBV12-5 and TRBJ1-6; perhaps TRBD1 as D (5 bases). There are 15 residues in the CDR3. V dropped 5 bases and J dropped 8 bases, with 16 bases sitting between them. The germline gives CDR1 LGHNT, CDR2 FRNRAP. CDR3 loop: CASGTHAGRDSPLHF. CDR3 DNA sequence: TGTGCTAGTGGTACCCACGCGGGGCGTGATTCACCCCTCCACTTT. Complete variable domain (other parts from reference TRBV12-5 and TRBJ1-6): DARVTQTPRHKVTEMGQEVTMRCQPILGHNTVFWYRQTMMQGLELLAYFRNRAPLDDSGMPKDRFSAEMPDATLATLKIQPSEPRDSAVYFCASGTHAGRDSPLHFGNGTRLTVT.

This clonotype has just a few counts. The chain recombines TRBV25-1 with TRBJ1-3; weak D call: TRBD1 (5 bases). There are 16 residues in the CDR3. Germline V gene lookup returns CDR1 MGHDK and CDR2 SYGVNS. Trimming removed 6 bases at V and 0 bases at J, with 15 bases between. CDR3 nucleotides: TGTGCCAGCAGGACCGGGACGGCATCCTCTGGAAACACCATATATTTT. This encodes CASRTGTASSGNTIYF.

At least ten counts were recorded for this clonotype. V and J are TRBV7-3 and TRBJ2-1; 11 positions agree with TRBD2. The V gene end was trimmed by 5 bases and the J gene end by 10 bases; junction bases not matched to a gene: 10. This CDR3 spans 15 amino acids. Germline CDR1 SGHTA, CDR2 FQGTGA. CDR3 sequence: CASSLYSGGAGEQFF. The CDR3 DNA reads as TGTGCCAGCAGCCTATATAGCGGGGGGGCCGGGGAGCAGTTCTTC.